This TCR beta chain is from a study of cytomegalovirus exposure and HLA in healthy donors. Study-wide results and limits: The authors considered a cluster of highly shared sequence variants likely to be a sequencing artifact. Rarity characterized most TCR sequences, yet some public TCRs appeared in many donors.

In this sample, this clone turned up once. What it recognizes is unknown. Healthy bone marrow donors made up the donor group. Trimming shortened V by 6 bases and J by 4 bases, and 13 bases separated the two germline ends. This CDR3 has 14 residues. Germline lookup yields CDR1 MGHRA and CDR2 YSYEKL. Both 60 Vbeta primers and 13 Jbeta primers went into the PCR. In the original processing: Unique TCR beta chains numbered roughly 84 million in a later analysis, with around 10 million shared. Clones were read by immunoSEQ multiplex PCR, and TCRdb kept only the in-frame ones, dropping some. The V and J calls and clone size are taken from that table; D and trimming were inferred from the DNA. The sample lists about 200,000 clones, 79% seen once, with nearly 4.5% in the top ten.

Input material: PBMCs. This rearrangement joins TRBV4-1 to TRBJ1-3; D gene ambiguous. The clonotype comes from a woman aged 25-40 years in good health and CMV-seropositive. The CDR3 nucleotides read TGCGCCAGCAGATCCCCAGGCTCGGGAAACACCATATATTTT. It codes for CASRSPGSGNTIYF.